The sequence of this T cell receptor beta chain was determined in a study of Graves' ophthalmopathy and Graves' hyperthyroidism. Findings and limits, study-wide: Blood samples also showed most expanded thyroid clonotypes exceeding 0.001 frequency.

This CDR3 comprises 14 residues. CDR1 MGHDK and CDR2 SYGVNS come from the germline V gene. Trimming at V came to 2 bases and at J to 4 bases, leaving 1 base not matched to a gene. The authors amplified TCR beta CDR3 regions from RNA transcripts. A first-round RT-PCR used HTBI primers, followed by a second-round multiplex PCR. TCRdb passed the multiplex PCR reads through MiXCR, listing each CDR3 protein once. The data show roughly 350,000 distinct CDR3 sequences, approximately 18% seen once. Hyperthyroidism qualified as stable when ophthalmopathy did not develop within 18 months of follow-up. Orbital computed tomography, together with clinical symptoms, serum thyroxine, TRAb and thyroid ultrasound, was used for diagnosis. Someone took the PBMCs out of more than 9 ml of fresh peripheral blood. This clonotype came up many times. Its matching antigen is unknown.

This TCR came from an adult woman with stable Graves' hyperthyroidism. Sequencing used peripheral blood. The V call is TRBV25-1, the J call TRBJ2-2; 7 nucleotides align to TRBD1. CDR3 nucleotides: TGTGCCAGCAGTGAAGACAGGGTCACCGGGGAGCTGTTTTTT. It codes for CASSEDRVTGELFF.